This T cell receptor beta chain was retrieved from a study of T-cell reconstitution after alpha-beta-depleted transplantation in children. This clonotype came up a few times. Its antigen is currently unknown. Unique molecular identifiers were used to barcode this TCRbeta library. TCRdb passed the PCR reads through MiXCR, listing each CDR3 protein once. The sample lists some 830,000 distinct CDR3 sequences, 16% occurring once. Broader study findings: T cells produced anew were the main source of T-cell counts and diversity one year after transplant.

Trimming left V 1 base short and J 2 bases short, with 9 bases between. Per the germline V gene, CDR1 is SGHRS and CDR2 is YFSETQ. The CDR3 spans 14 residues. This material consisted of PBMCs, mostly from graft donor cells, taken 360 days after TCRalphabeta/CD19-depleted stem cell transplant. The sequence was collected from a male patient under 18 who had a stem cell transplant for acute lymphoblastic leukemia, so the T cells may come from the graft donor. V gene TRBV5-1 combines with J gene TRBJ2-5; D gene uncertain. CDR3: CASSLRARQETQYF. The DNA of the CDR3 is TGCGCCAGCAGCTTGCGGGCCCGACAAGAGACCCAGTACTTC. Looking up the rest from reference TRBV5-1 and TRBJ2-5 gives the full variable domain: KAGVTQTPRYLIKTRGQQVTLSCSPISGHRSVSWYQQTPGQGLQFLFEYFSETQRNKGNFPGRFSGRQFSNSRSEMNVSTLELGDSALYLCASSLRARQETQYFGPGTRLLVL.